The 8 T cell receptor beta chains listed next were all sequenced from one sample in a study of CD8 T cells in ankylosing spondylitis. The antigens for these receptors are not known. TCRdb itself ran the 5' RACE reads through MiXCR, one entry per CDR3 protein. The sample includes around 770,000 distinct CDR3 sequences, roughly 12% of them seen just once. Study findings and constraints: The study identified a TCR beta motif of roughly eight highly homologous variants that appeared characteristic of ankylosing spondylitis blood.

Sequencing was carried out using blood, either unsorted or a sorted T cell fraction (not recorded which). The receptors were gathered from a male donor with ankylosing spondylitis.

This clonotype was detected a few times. As DNA, the CDR3 is TGCGCCAGCAGACTGCCGGGCCAGGGAAACACCGGGGAGCTGTTTTTT. The encoded protein is CASRLPGQGNTGELFF. The chain links TRBV5-1 to TRBJ2-2, with D maybe TRBD1 (5 bases). V lost 5 bases, J lost 2 bases, and 16 bases lay in between. Per the germline V gene, CDR1 is SGHRS and CDR2 is YFSETQ. This CDR3 contains 16 residues. The complete variable domain, with remaining parts taken from reference TRBV5-1 and TRBJ2-2, reads KAGVTQTPRYLIKTRGQQVTLSCSPISGHRSVSWYQQTPGQGLQFLFEYFSETQRNKGNFPGRFSGRQFSNSRSEMNVSTLELGDSALYLCASRLPGQGNTGELFFGEGSRLTVL.

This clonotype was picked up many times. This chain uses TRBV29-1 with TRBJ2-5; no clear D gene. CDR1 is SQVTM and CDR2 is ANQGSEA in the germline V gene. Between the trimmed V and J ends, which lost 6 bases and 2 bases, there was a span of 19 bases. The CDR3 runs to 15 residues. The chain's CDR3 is CSVARSPGTQETQYF. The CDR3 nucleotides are TGCAGCGTCGCCCGGTCCCCCGGTACTCAAGAGACCCAGTACTTC.

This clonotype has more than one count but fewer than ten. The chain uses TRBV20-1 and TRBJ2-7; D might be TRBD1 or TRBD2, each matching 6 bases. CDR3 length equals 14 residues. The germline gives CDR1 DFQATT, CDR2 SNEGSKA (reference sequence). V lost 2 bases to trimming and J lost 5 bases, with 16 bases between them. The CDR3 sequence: CSARRGEPRNEQYF. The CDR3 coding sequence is TGCAGTGCTAGAAGGGGGGAGCCAAGGAACGAGCAGTACTTC.

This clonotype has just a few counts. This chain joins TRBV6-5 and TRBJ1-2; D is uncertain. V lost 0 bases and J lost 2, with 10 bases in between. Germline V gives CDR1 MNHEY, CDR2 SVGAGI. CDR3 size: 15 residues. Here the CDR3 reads CASSYSRGANYGYTF. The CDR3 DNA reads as TGTGCCAGCAGTTACTCTCGAGGTGCCAACTATGGCTACACCTTC.

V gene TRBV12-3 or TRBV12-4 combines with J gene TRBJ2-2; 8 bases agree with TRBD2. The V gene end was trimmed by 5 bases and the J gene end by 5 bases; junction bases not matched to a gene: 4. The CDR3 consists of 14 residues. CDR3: CASSRTSLTGELFF. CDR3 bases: TGTGCCAGCAGTCGGACTAGCTTAACCGGGGAGCTGTTTTTT.

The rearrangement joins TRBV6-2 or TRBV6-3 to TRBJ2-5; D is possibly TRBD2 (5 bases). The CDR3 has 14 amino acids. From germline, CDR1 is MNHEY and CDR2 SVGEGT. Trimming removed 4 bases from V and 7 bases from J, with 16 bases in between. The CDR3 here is CASSSATPRGTQYF. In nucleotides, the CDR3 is TGTGCCAGCAGTTCCGCGACACCCCGGGGGACCCAGTACTTC.

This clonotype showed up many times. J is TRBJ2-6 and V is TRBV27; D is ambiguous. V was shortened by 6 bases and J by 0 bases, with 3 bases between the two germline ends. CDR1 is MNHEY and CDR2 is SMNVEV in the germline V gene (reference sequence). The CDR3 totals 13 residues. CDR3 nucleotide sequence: TGTGCCAGCAGGACCTCTGGGGCCAACGTCCTGACTTTC. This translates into CASRTSGANVLTF. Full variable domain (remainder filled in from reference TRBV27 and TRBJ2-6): EAQVTQNPRYLITVTGKKLTVTCSQNMNHEYMSWYRQDPGLGLRQIYYSMNVEVTDKGDVPEGYKVSRKEKRNFPLILESPSPNQTSLYFCASRTSGANVLTFGAGSRLTVL.

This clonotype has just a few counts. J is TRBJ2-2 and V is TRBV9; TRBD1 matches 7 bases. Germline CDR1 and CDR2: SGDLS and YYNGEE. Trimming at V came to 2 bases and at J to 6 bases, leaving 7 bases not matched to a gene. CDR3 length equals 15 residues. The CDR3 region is CASSVDHRGAGELFF. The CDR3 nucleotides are TGTGCCAGCAGCGTCGATCACAGGGGAGCCGGGGAGCTGTTTTTT. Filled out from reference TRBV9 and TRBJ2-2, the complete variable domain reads DSGVTQTPKHLITATGQRVTLRCSPRSGDLSVYWYQQSLDQGLQFLIQYYNGEERAKGNILERFSAQQFPDLHSELNLSSLELGDSALYFCASSVDHRGAGELFFGEGSRLTVL.